The sequence of this TCR beta chain was determined in a study of blood T cell repertoires in COVID-19. Whole-study context: PBMCs, B-cell-depleted T cells, or T cells provided the cDNA or gDNA that made up the material.

V shed 4 bases and J 1 base; nucleotides not matched to a gene: 8. Germline values: CDR1 SGHTA, CDR2 FQGNSA. This CDR3 comprises 16 residues. Participants came from about 23 US areas, aged roughly 18 to 89 years. Each recovered donor of Cohort 3 presented with two negative PCRs, clearance, or symptom resolution. How the authors handled the data: Researchers report that nucleated cell counts were estimated from reference gene primer amplification. Clones were sequenced by immunoSEQ multiplex PCR, and TCRdb holds only the in-frame ones, with some missing. V, J and clone size were drawn from that table, and D and trimming were deduced from the DNA. The sample contains about 400,000 clones, 85% to 90% of which appear only once.

Sequenced sample: PBMCs or T cells enriched from blood (not recorded which). The rearrangement joins TRBV7-2 to TRBJ2-5; 8 bases match TRBD1. This sequence was found in a woman aged 30 to 39 who had recovered from COVID-19. In DNA form, the CDR3 reads TGTGCCAGCAGCTCCAGACGGACAGGGTCCCAAGAGACCCAGTACTTC. Translating gives CASSSRRTGSQETQYF.